This TCR beta chain is from a study of vaccination and CD4 T cells after COVID-19. Background on the study: Each post-COVID sample was drawn after diagnosis, and the median interval was approximately 100 days (range 35 to 161).

Germline assignment: CDR1 MNHNS and CDR2 SASEGT. The junction had 3 bases not matched to a gene; V was cut back by 5 bases and J by 5 bases. This CDR3 is 15 amino acids long. Described treatment: 10-day PBMC culture with coronavirus spike peptide pools or control peptides (ViraFEST assay). Once peptide pools had expanded antigen-specific T cells, ViraFEST sequenced TCRs. This clonotype was found a few times. Its matching antigen is unknown. Sequenced with the Oncomine TCR Beta short-read assay was DNA taken from cultured CD4+ T cells. Cultured CD4+ T cells were the source of extracted genomic DNA. TCRdb fed the PCR reads into MiXCR, producing one record per CDR3 protein. The data show some 4,000 distinct CDR3 sequences, roughly 17% seen once.

This sequence joins TRBV6-1 and TRBJ2-2; 12 nucleotides align to TRBD2. This receptor was taken from a human donor who had recovered from COVID-19. The sample taken for sequencing was CD4+ T cells from blood, cultured in vitro. The CDR3 is CASSPGLAGTGELFF. For the CDR3, the DNA is TGTGCCAGCAGTCCGGGACTAGCGGGTACCGGGGAGCTGTTTTTT.